The 25 T cell receptor beta chains presented below share a single source sample, sequenced in a study of T cell responses to AZD1222 COVID-19 vaccine. TCRdb keeps only in-frame clones here, not all; method: immunoSEQ multiplex PCR. The sample includes about 81,000 clones, 85% to 90% of them seen just once. The specimen was peripheral blood, collected 28 days after the second AZD1222 dose. All receptors derive from an adult who received the AZD1222 COVID-19 vaccine.

The chain is built from TRBV5-1 and TRBJ1-2; D is possibly TRBD1 (6 bases). V lost 0 bases and J 6 bases, leaving 9 bases between the germline ends. This CDR3 region has 13 residues. Germline V gene data show CDR1 as SGHRS and CDR2 as YFSETQ. In nucleotides, the CDR3 is TGCGCCAGCAGCTTGGCCAGGACAGATGGCTACACCTTC. As protein: CASSLARTDGYTF.

The CDR3 region is CASSLRQGNNEQYF. The CDR3 region has the DNA TGTGCCAGCAGTTTAAGGCAGGGAAACAACGAGCAGTACTTC. The chain has TRBV28 and TRBJ2-7; the D gene is possibly TRBD1 (5 bases). The V gene's germline CDR1 is MDHEN and CDR2 SYDVKM. Trimming stripped 2 bases from V and 5 bases from J, with 13 bases between. The CDR3 runs 14 residues.

This clone was detected once. The chain combines TRBV29-1 with TRBJ2-3; no firm D call. Trimming took off 8 bases at V and 1 base at J, with 10 bases between the two ends. From germline, CDR1 is SQVTM and CDR2 ANQGSEA. This CDR3 has 12 amino acids. In DNA, the CDR3 is TGCAGCCTGGGGTGGGGCACAGATACGCAGTATTTT. Translated, it gives CSLGWGTDTQYF.

CDR3 sequence reads: CASSRPRGTGANVLTF. The DNA for the CDR3 is TGTGCCAGCAGCCGCCCCAGGGGCACTGGGGCCAACGTCCTGACTTTC. This chain connects TRBV3-1 (or the pseudogene TRBV3-2) to TRBJ2-6; maybe TRBD1 (6 bases). Trimming stripped 4 bases from V and 2 bases from J, with 12 bases between. Germline loops: CDR1 LGHDT, CDR2 YNNKEL (reference sequence). This CDR3 is built from 16 residues.

The rearrangement joins TRBV12-3 or TRBV12-4 to TRBJ2-5, with D tentatively TRBD2 (5 bases). The CDR3 runs 11 residues. V lost 8 bases, J lost 5 bases, and 9 bases lay in between. The CDR3 loop is CASLGEETQYF. CDR3 DNA sequence: TGTGCCAGCCTCGGGGAGGAGACCCAGTACTTC.

The chain couples TRBV7-9 to TRBJ2-7, with D maybe TRBD1 (5 bases). CDR3 size: 15 residues. Germline loops: CDR1 SEHNR, CDR2 FQNEAQ (reference sequence). Trimming shortened V by 3 bases and J by 5 bases, and 17 bases separated the two germline ends. DNA for the CDR3: TGTGCCAGCAGCTTGAAGGGGCACCCCGGGCACGAGCAGTACTTC. This codes for CASSLKGHPGHEQYF.

The CDR3 is CASSYARLVNEQFF. The DNA for the CDR3 is TGTGCCAGCAGTTACGCCCGACTGGTCAATGAGCAGTTCTTC. The chain has TRBV6-2 or TRBV6-3 and TRBJ2-1; D is undetermined. V was clipped by 2 bases and J by 6 bases, with 11 bases between them. CDR3 length: 14 amino acids. From germline, CDR1 is MNHEY and CDR2 SVGEGT.

The gene calls are TRBV9 and TRBJ2-7; 9 bases line up with TRBD1. J lost 2 bases, V lost 7 bases, and 10 bases had no gene match. There are 15 residues in the CDR3. From germline, CDR1 is SGDLS and CDR2 YYNGEE. This CDR3 reads CASSVGQGVPYEQYF. The CDR3 nucleotides are TGTGCCAGCTCCGTGGGACAGGGAGTCCCCTACGAGCAGTACTTC. The full variable domain, in which reference TRBV9 and TRBJ2-7 provide the parts outside the CDR3, is DSGVTQTPKHLITATGQRVTLRCSPRSGDLSVYWYQQSLDQGLQFLIQYYNGEERAKGNILERFSAQQFPDLHSELNLSSLELGDSALYFCASSVGQGVPYEQYFGPGTRLTVT.

V usage is TRBV18 and J usage is TRBJ2-1; D possibly corresponds to TRBD1 (5 bases). This CDR3 is built from 15 residues. CDR1 and CDR2 (germline): KGHSH, LQKENI. The V end was cut by 3 bases, the J end by 5 bases, with 14 bases between. The CDR3 nucleotides read TGTGCCAGCTCACCGGACATCCCCAGACACAATGAGCAGTTCTTC. Amino acids: CASSPDIPRHNEQFF.

This chain's CDR3 is CASSPRPGGSEKLFF. The CDR3 DNA reads as TGTGCCAGCTCACCACGTCCAGGGGGCTCCGAAAAACTGTTTTTT. The chain couples TRBV18 to TRBJ1-4; TRBD1 agrees at 8 bases. This CDR3 spans 15 amino acids. V was pared by 1 base and J by 8 bases, with 6 bases of the junction left unmatched. The germline V gene has CDR1 KGHSH and CDR2 LQKENI.

The J gene is TRBJ2-3, the V gene TRBV5-1, with 11 bases that match TRBD2. The CDR3 spans 14 residues. With 4 bases clipped from V and 4 bases from J, the junction kept 2 bases outside the gene matches. Germline V gene lookup returns CDR1 SGHRS and CDR2 YFSETQ. The CDR3 coding sequence is TGCGCCAGCAGCACACTAGCGGGAGCAGATACGCAGTATTTT. This gives the protein CASSTLAGADTQYF.

This clone is medium-sized (0.01 to 0.1%). The chain has TRBV19 and TRBJ2-1; D is perhaps TRBD1 or TRBD2 (5 bases each). Per germline, CDR1 LNHDA and CDR2 SQIVND (reference sequence). CDR3 length: 14 amino acids. The V and J ends lost 3 bases and 3 bases respectively, with 9 bases between them. The CDR3, as DNA: TGTGCCAGTAGTATTCAGGGAGACTACAATGAGCAGTTCTTC. It is translated as CASSIQGDYNEQFF.

The chain is built from TRBV9 and TRBJ1-3; D remains ambiguous. This CDR3 contains 16 residues. V was shortened by 4 bases and J by 2 bases, with 16 bases between the two germline ends. Germline V lookup: CDR1 SGDLS, CDR2 YYNGEE. Here the CDR3 DNA reads TGTGCCAGCAGCCTAAGAAGAGCTCTAGCTGGAAACACCATATATTTT. Encoded protein: CASSLRRALAGNTIYF.

The chain links TRBV4-1 to TRBJ2-5, with 11 bases lining up with TRBD1. V gave up 0 bases and J gave up 6 bases; unmatched junction bases: 9. The CDR3 loop spans 17 amino acids. CDR1 and CDR2 from the germline V gene are MGHRA and YSYEKL. The CDR3 bases are TGCGCCAGCAGCCAAGAGGGTGGGACAGGGGGTGTGAAGACCCAGTACTTC. This translates into CASSQEGGTGGVKTQYF.

This clone appeared a single time. The chain carries TRBV7-2 and TRBJ2-5; D possibly corresponds to TRBD1 (6 bases). The CDR3 loop spans 16 amino acids. V was trimmed by 0 bases and J by 10 bases, leaving 21 bases between them. Germline V CDR1 and CDR2: SGHTA, FQGNSA. The CDR3 DNA reads TGTGCCAGCAGCTTAGCGGCCCCCGACAGGTGGAGCAGCCAGTACTTC. Its protein is CASSLAAPDRWSSQYF. The complete variable domain, with remaining parts taken from reference TRBV7-2 and TRBJ2-5, reads GAGVSQSPSNKVTEKGKDVELRCDPISGHTALYWYRQSLGQGLEFLIYFQGNSAPDKSGLPSDRFSAERTGGSVSTLTIQRTQQEDSAVYLCASSLAAPDRWSSQYFGPGTRLLVL.

The sample holds one count of this clone. The V gene is TRBV6-2 or TRBV6-3, the J gene TRBJ2-2; no firm D call. V lost 0 bases to trimming and J lost 2 bases, with 7 bases between them. CDR3 length equals 15 residues. Germline CDR1 and CDR2: MNHEY and SVGEGT. This chain's CDR3 is CASSYSTRNTGELFF. CDR3 nucleotides: TGTGCCAGCAGTTACTCGACCCGTAACACCGGGGAGCTGTTTTTT.

V and J are TRBV28 and TRBJ2-5; 10 bases line up with TRBD1. V gave up 8 bases and J gave up 6 bases; unmatched junction bases: 9. The CDR3 is 14 residues long. Germline CDR1 and CDR2: MDHEN and SYDVKM. DNA of the CDR3: TGTGCCAGCGCCGGGGACAGGGGATTCAAGACCCAGTACTTC. Translated, it gives CASAGDRGFKTQYF. Based on the CDR3 plus reference TRBV28 and TRBJ2-5, the full variable domain is DVKVTQSSRYLVKRTGEKVFLECVQDMDHENMFWYRQDPGLGLRLIYFSYDVKMKEKGDIPEGYSVSREKKERFSLILESASTNQTSMYLCASAGDRGFKTQYFGPGTRLLVL.

The CDR3 region is CASSLALGQGASRYTF. In nucleotides, the CDR3 is TGTGCCAGCAGCTTAGCGTTAGGGCAGGGAGCGTCTCGCTACACCTTC. The chain links TRBV7-8 to TRBJ1-2, with D perhaps matching TRBD1 (5 bases). The CDR3 totals 16 residues. Germline V gene lookup returns CDR1 SGHVS and CDR2 FQNEAQ. The ends were cut back, 0 bases at V and 9 bases at J, with 20 bases in the middle. The whole variable domain, remainder taken from reference TRBV7-8 and TRBJ1-2, is GAGVSQSPRYKVAKRGQDVALRCDPISGHVSLFWYQQALGQGPEFLTYFQNEAQLDKSGLPSDRFFAERPEGSVSTLKIQRTQQEDSAVYLCASSLALGQGASRYTFGSGTRLTVV.

The genes are TRBV10-3 and TRBJ2-7; D ambiguous. V gave up 5 bases and J gave up 5 bases, with 13 bases separating them. The germline V gene has CDR1 ENHRY and CDR2 SYGVKD. The CDR3 totals 13 residues. The DNA of the CDR3 is TGTGCCATCAGTAATCCCTGGGTGGACGAGCAGTACTTC. As protein: CAISNPWVDEQYF.

This sequence joins TRBV7-3 and TRBJ2-7; 11 bases are shared with TRBD1. V lost 2 bases, J lost 3 bases, and 6 bases stayed unmatched. Germline loops: CDR1 SGHTA, CDR2 FQGTGA. This CDR3 spans 16 amino acids. The CDR3: CASSLLPGTGGYEQYF. CDR3 nucleotide sequence: TGTGCCAGCAGCTTACTCCCCGGGACAGGGGGCTACGAGCAGTACTTC.

J is TRBJ2-7 and V is TRBV6-5; possible D gene TRBD1, 6 bases. The CDR3 has 14 amino acids. V shed 6 bases and J shed 4 bases, with 16 bases lying between them. The germline V gene encodes CDR1 MNHEY and CDR2 SVGAGI. This CDR3 is CASRTRDTKYEQYF. Written as DNA, the CDR3 is TGTGCCAGCAGGACCCGGGACACCAAGTACGAGCAGTACTTC.

This clone is a singleton in its sample. The V call is TRBV27, the J call TRBJ2-3; 9 positions match TRBD2. The CDR3 covers 14 residues. Germline loops: CDR1 MNHEY, CDR2 SMNVEV (reference sequence). V dropped 7 bases and J dropped 1; count of bases not matched to a gene: 3. The CDR3, as DNA: TGTGCCAGCACCAAGCGGGAGGGCACAGATACGCAGTATTTT. Its protein is CASTKREGTDTQYF.

This rearrangement joins TRBV7-7 to TRBJ2-1; 8 positions match TRBD2. CDR1 is SSHAT and CDR2 is FNYEAQ in the germline V gene (reference sequence). Unmatched junction bases numbered 15, after V lost 10 bases and J lost 7 bases. The CDR3 has 15 amino acids. In DNA form, the CDR3 reads TGTGCCACCTCACCTTCCCGGGGGGGTGGAAATGAGCAGTTCTTC. The encoded protein is CATSPSRGGGNEQFF.

Concerning this clone: No DNA is shown, since the ends of the CDR3 on it are uncertain; the CDR3 is the one TCRdb lists. This sequence joins TRBV19 and TRBJ1-4. Looked up from germline, CDR1 is LNHDA and CDR2 is SQIVND (reference sequence). The CDR3 numbers 13 amino acids, ends counted. The chain's CDR3 is CASRPSGQAGLFF.

This chain joins TRBV27 and TRBJ2-3; D unresolved. Trimming left V 5 bases short and J 1 base short, with 7 bases between. Germline values: CDR1 MNHEY, CDR2 SMNVEV (reference sequence). CDR3 size: 13 residues. CDR3 loop: CASSLWGTDTQYF. The CDR3 DNA reads TGTGCCAGCAGTCTTTGGGGCACAGATACGCAGTATTTT.